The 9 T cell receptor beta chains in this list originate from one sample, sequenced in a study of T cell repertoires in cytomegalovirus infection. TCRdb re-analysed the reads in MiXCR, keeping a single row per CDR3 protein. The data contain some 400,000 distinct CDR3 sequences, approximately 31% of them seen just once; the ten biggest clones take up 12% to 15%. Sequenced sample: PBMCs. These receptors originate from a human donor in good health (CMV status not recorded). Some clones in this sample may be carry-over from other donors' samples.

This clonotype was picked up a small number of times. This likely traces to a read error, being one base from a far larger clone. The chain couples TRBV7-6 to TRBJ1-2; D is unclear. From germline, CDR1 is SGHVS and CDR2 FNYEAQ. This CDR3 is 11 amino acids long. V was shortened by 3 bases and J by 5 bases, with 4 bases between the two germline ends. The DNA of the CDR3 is TGTGCCAGCAGCTTGTGGTATGGCTACACCTTC. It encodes CASSLWYGYTF.

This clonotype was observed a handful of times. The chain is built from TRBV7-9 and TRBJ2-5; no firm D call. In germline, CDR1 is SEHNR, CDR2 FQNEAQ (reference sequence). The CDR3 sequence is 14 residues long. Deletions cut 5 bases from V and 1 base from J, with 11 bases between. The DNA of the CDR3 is TGTGCCAGCAGCAACCTCAGACTCCAAGAGACCCAGTACTTC. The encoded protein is CASSNLRLQETQYF. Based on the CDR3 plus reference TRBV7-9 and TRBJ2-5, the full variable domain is DTGVSQNPRHKITKRGQNVTFRCDPISEHNRLYWYRQTLGQGPEFLTYFQNEAQLEKSRLLSDRFSAERPKGSFSTLEIQRTEQGDSAMYLCASSNLRLQETQYFGPGTRLLVL.

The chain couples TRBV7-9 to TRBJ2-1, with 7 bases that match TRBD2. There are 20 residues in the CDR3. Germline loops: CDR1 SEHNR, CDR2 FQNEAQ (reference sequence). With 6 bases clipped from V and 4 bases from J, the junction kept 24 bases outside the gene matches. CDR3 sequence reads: CASSHTSGLSIPTPYNEQFF. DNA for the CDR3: TGTGCCAGCAGTCATACATCGGGACTATCCATCCCGACTCCGTACAATGAGCAGTTCTTC.

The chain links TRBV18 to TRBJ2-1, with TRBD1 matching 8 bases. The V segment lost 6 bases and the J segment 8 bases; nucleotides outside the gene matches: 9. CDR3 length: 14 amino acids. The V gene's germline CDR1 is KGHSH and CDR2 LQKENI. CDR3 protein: CASSHRTGLDEQFF. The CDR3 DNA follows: TGTGCCAGCTCTCACAGGACAGGGCTGGATGAGCAGTTCTTC.

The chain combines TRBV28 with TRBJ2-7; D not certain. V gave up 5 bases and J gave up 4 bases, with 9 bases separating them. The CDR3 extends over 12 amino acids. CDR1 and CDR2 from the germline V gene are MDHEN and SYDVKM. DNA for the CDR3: TGTGCCAGCAGTCATGCCAGTTACGAGCAGTACTTC. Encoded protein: CASSHASYEQYF.

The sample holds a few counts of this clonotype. The CDR3 protein is CSACARAGAEAFF. The DNA for the CDR3 is TGCAGTGCTTGTGCCCGGGCAGGAGCTGAAGCTTTCTTT. The genes are TRBV20-1 and TRBJ1-1, with D uncertain. The CDR3 runs to 13 residues. The V end was cut by 5 bases, the J end by 6 bases, with 16 bases between. The germline V gene has CDR1 DFQATT and CDR2 SNEGSKA (reference sequence).

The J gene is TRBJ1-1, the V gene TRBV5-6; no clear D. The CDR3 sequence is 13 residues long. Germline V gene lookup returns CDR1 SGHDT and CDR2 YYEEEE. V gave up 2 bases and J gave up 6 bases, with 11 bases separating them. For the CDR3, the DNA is TGTGCCAGCAGCTTTGAAGGCGGCCCTGAAGCTTTCTTT. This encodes CASSFEGGPEAFF.

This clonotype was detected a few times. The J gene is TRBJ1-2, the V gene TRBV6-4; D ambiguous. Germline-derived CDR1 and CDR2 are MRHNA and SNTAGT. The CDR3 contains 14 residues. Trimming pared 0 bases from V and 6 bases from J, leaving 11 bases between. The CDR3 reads CASSDSTGMDGYTF. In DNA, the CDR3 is TGTGCCAGCAGTGACTCTACCGGGATGGATGGCTACACCTTC.

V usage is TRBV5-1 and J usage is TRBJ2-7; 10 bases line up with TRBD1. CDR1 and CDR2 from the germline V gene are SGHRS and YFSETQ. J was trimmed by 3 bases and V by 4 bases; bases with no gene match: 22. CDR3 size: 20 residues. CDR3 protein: CASSHSSRQGATAQYYEQYF. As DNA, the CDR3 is TGCGCCAGCAGCCACTCGTCTCGACAGGGGGCTACAGCCCAATACTACGAGCAGTACTTC.